This entry describes one T cell receptor (beta chain). Its antigen remains unknown. Only in-frame clones appear in the TCRdb table, and some are missing; sequencing was by immunoSEQ multiplex PCR. The repertoire holds 35,000 to 40,000 clones, with just over 85% as singletons. This sample is part of a study of radiotherapy plus CTLA-4 blockade in lung cancer. Study-level points and caveats: Response was reportedly best predicted by early blood T cell clone dynamics, with interferon-beta.

V shed 5 bases and J 10 bases; nucleotides not matched to a gene: 7. The CDR3 is 12 residues long. Germline CDR1 is SQVTM and CDR2 is ANQGSEA. Participants had chemo-refractory metastatic non-small-cell lung cancer and were treated with focal radiation plus ipilimumab CTLA-4 blockade. This receptor was obtained from a human donor with non-small cell lung cancer whose response to radiotherapy plus ipilimumab could not be evaluated. V usage is TRBV29-1 and J usage is TRBJ1-4, with 7 positions matching TRBD1. Sequences were derived from peripheral blood, sampled from a patient treated with radiotherapy plus ipilimumab. CDR3 in amino acids: CSVWGSGGKLFF. The CDR3 DNA follows: TGCAGCGTTTGGGGATCAGGGGGAAAACTGTTTTTT.